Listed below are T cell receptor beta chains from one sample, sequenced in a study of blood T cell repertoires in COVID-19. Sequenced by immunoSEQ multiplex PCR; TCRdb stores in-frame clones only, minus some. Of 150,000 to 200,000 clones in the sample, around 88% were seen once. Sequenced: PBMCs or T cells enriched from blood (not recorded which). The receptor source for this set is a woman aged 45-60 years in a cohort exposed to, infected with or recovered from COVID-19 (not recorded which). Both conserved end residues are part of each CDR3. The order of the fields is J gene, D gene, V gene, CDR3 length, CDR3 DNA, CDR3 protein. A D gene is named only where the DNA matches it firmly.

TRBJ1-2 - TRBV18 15 TGTGCCAGCTCATTCTCTGAGGGTCCCAACTATGGCTACACCTTC CASSFSEGPNYGYTF
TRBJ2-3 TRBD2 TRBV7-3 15 TGTGCCAGCAGCCCCCGGGGGGGGAGCACAGATACGCAGTATTTT CASSPRGGSTDTQYF
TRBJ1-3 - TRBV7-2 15 TGTGCCAGCAGCTTAGCTTCAGGGCCTGGAAACACCATATATTTT CASSLASGPGNTIYF
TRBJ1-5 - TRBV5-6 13 TGTGCCAGCAGCGCAGGGTTCAATCAGCCCCAGCATTTT CASSAGFNQPQHF
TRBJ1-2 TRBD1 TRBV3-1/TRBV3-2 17 TGTGCCAGCAGCCAAGAGCTCAGGCGGCAGGGGGCTTGGGGCTACACCTTC CASSQELRRQGAWGYTF
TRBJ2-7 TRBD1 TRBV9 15 TGTGCCAGCAGCGTAGCGGGGACAGAATTCTACGAGCAGTACTTC CASSVAGTEFYEQYF
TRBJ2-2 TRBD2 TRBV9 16 TGTGCCAGCAGCACACGGGGGGATTCTAACACCGGGGAGCTGTTTTTT CASSTRGDSNTGELFF
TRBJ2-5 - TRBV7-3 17 TGTGCCAGCAGCCGCCTTGGCCCATCCGGGGTGGGGGAGACCCAGTACTTC CASSRLGPSGVGETQYF
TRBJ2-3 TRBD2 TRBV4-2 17 TGTGCCAGCAGCCAGAAGTTAGCGGGGGGATCCACAGATACGCAGTATTTT CASSQKLAGGSTDTQYF
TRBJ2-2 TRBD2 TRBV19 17 TGTGCCAGTAGTATGGTAGCGGGACAACCGAACACCGGGGAGCTGTTTTTT CASSMVAGQPNTGELFF
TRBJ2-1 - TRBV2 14 TGTGCCAGCCTACAGGGCTTGTCCTACAATGAGCAGTTCTTC CASLQGLSYNEQFF